Listed below are T cell receptor beta chains from one sample, sequenced in a study of T-cell memory formation after mild COVID-19. TCRdb analysed the 5' RACE reads with MiXCR anew, one entry per CDR3 protein. The data show 500,000 to 650,000 distinct CDR3 sequences, about 20% seen once. The specimen sequenced was PBMCs or a T cell subset sorted from them (not recorded which). All receptors derive from an adult woman who had mild COVID-19 (a few samples of this study predate the infection). Cell type and time point are not known. CDR3s include the opening cysteine and the closing phenylalanine or tryptophan. D genes are given only for firm matches. Not every row has a clone size; where given, it reads once, few, many or a size class.

J: TRBJ2-2
size: -
V: TRBV9
length: 14
D: -
DNA: TGTGCCAGCAGCGCCCACCTAAGCACCGGGGAGCTGTTTTTT
CDR3: CASSAHLSTGELFF

J: TRBJ1-4
size: -
V: TRBV7-9
length: 13
D: TRBD1
DNA: TGTGCCAGCAGCACGGGACAGGTTGAAAAACTGTTTTTT
CDR3: CASSTGQVEKLFF

J: TRBJ2-7
size: -
V: TRBV19
length: 15
D: -
DNA: TGTGCCAGTAGTATAGATAGGCGGGCTGAATACGAGCAGTACTTC
CDR3: CASSIDRRAEYEQYF

J: TRBJ2-2
size: -
V: TRBV12-3/TRBV12-4
length: 15
D: TRBD2
DNA: TGTGCCAGCACCCTTAGCGGGTCGAACACCGGGGAGCTGTTTTTT
CDR3: CASTLSGSNTGELFF

J: TRBJ1-1
size: few
V: TRBV4-1
length: 14
D: -
DNA: TGCGCCAGCAGCCAAGTTAGTCGGAACACTGAAGCTTTCTTT
CDR3: CASSQVSRNTEAFF

J: TRBJ2-7
size: -
V: TRBV7-2
length: 16
D: TRBD2
DNA: TGTGCCAGCAAGGATGTGGGACTAGCGGCCCCCTACGAGCAGTACTTC
CDR3: CASKDVGLAAPYEQYF

J: TRBJ2-2
size: few
V: TRBV7-3
length: 14
D: -
DNA: TGTGCCAGCAGCTCCCGACATTACACCGGGGAGCTGTTTTTT
CDR3: CASSSRHYTGELFF

J: TRBJ2-7
size: few
V: TRBV5-1
length: 16
D: -
DNA: TGCGCCAGCAGCTGGAGGATTGCGGGGGCCGAAGACGAGCAGTACTTC
CDR3: CASSWRIAGAEDEQYF

J: TRBJ2-2
size: -
V: TRBV9
length: 14
D: -
DNA: TGTGCCAGCAGCGTATATGGGGGGCCCGGGGAGCTGTTTTTT
CDR3: CASSVYGGPGELFF

J: TRBJ1-2
size: few
V: TRBV2
length: 12
D: -
DNA: TGTGCCAGCGGTGACGCGTACTATGGCTACACCTTC
CDR3: CASGDAYYGYTF

J: TRBJ2-1
size: -
V: TRBV12-3/TRBV12-4
length: 15
D: TRBD1
DNA: TGTGCCAGCAGGACAACAGGGGGTTCCTACAATGAGCAGTTCTTC
CDR3: CASRTTGGSYNEQFF

J: TRBJ1-2
size: once
V: TRBV18
length: 17
D: -
DNA: TGTGCCAGCTCACCAGATGTTCTTGGCGCCCAAGGCTATGGCTACACCTTC
CDR3: CASSPDVLGAQGYGYTF

J: TRBJ1-2
size: few
V: TRBV9
length: 13
D: -
DNA: TGTGCCAGCAGCCCGAGGGAATACTATGGCTACACCTTC
CDR3: CASSPREYYGYTF

J: TRBJ1-1
size: few
V: TRBV19
length: 12
D: -
DNA: TGTGCCAGCAGGGGTGGGGACACTGAAGCTTTCTTT
CDR3: CASRGGDTEAFF

J: TRBJ1-5
size: -
V: TRBV7-3
length: 16
D: -
DNA: TGTGCCAGCAGCTTCGGGGGGTGTGGCTTCAATCAGCCCCAGCATTTT
CDR3: CASSFGGCGFNQPQHF

J: TRBJ1-1
size: few
V: TRBV7-8
length: 18
D: -
DNA: TGTGCCAGCAGCTTGGATATGGAGGTCGGTCCTGGGGCCACTGAAGCTTTCTTT
CDR3: CASSLDMEVGPGATEAFF

J: TRBJ1-2
size: few
V: TRBV5-1
length: 14
D: -
DNA: TGCGCCAGCAGCTCCGCGGACAGTCTCTATGGCTACACCTTC
CDR3: CASSSADSLYGYTF

J: TRBJ1-4
size: -
V: TRBV9
length: 14
D: -
DNA: TGTGCCAGCAGCGTTGGAGACTTTAATGAAAAACTGTTTTTT
CDR3: CASSVGDFNEKLFF

J: TRBJ1-2
size: -
V: TRBV9
length: 15
D: TRBD1
DNA: TGTGCCAGCAGCTTCCGAGGACAGGGCGTTGATGGCTACACCTTC
CDR3: CASSFRGQGVDGYTF

J: TRBJ1-1
size: -
V: TRBV30
length: 15
D: -
DNA: TGTGCCTGGAGTCCGGACACCGGACAGAACACTGAAGCTTTCTTT
CDR3: CAWSPDTGQNTEAFF

J: TRBJ2-3
size: -
V: TRBV11-2
length: 14
D: TRBD2
DNA: TGTGCCAGCAGCCCGACTAGCGGGGGGAATACGCAGTATTTT
CDR3: CASSPTSGGNTQYF

J: TRBJ2-7
size: -
V: TRBV12-3/TRBV12-4
length: 15
D: -
DNA: TGTGCCAGCAGTTTTTGGGACTCGACCCCCTACGAGCAGTACTTC
CDR3: CASSFWDSTPYEQYF

J: TRBJ2-7
size: -
V: TRBV7-2
length: 14
D: -
DNA: TGTGCCAGCAGCCCCCACAGGGATCACTACGAGCAGTACTTC
CDR3: CASSPHRDHYEQYF

J: TRBJ2-3
size: -
V: TRBV5-6
length: 16
D: -
DNA: TGTGCCAGCAGCTTGGGTCGACCGTACCTCACAGATACGCAGTATTTT
CDR3: CASSLGRPYLTDTQYF

J: TRBJ1-1
size: few
V: TRBV6-1
length: 15
D: TRBD1
DNA: TGTGCCAGCAGTGAAAAGGGGGACAGGAACACTGAAGCTTTCTTT
CDR3: CASSEKGDRNTEAFF

J: TRBJ2-5
size: -
V: TRBV7-2
length: 17
D: TRBD2
DNA: TGTGCCAGCAGCTTAGCGGGGCTAGCGGGAGGACCAGAGACCCCGTACTTC
CDR3: CASSLAGLAGGPETPYF

J: TRBJ2-1
size: -
V: TRBV10-3
length: 15
D: TRBD1
DNA: TGTGCCATCAGCCGACAGGGATCGTCTGACAATGAGCAGTTCTTC
CDR3: CAISRQGSSDNEQFF

J: TRBJ1-2
size: -
V: TRBV29-1
length: 13
D: -
DNA: TGCAGCGTAATGACGGGGCTTTACTATGGCTACACCTTC
CDR3: CSVMTGLYYGYTF

J: TRBJ2-1
size: -
V: TRBV27
length: 14
D: TRBD1
DNA: TGTGCCAGCAACCGGGACAGTGATTACAATGAGCAGTTCTTC
CDR3: CASNRDSDYNEQFF

J: TRBJ2-7
size: many
V: TRBV14
length: 14
D: -
DNA: TGTGCCAGCAGCCTCTACAGGGACTCCTACGAGCAGTACTTC
CDR3: CASSLYRDSYEQYF

J: TRBJ2-6
size: few
V: TRBV24-1
length: 16
D: TRBD1
DNA: TGTGCCACCTCAGACAGGGTCGGACCTGGGGCCAACGTCCTGACTTTC
CDR3: CATSDRVGPGANVLTF

J: TRBJ2-7
size: -
V: TRBV5-1
length: 18
D: TRBD2
DNA: TGCGCCAGCAGAACGGGACTAGCGGGGGGGCCATCCCCCTACGAGCAGTACTTC
CDR3: CASRTGLAGGPSPYEQYF

J: TRBJ1-5
size: -
V: TRBV7-9
length: 13
D: -
DNA: TGTGCCAGCAGCCCCACCCAAAATCAGCCCCAGCATTTT
CDR3: CASSPTQNQPQHF

J: TRBJ2-1
size: few
V: TRBV30
length: 17
D: -
DNA: TGTGCCTGGAGTTTCCGGCCTCGGACTATATCTAACAATGAGCAGTTCTTC
CDR3: CAWSFRPRTISNNEQFF

J: TRBJ2-7
size: few
V: TRBV7-9
length: 14
D: -
DNA: TGTGCCAGCAGCTTGTCCGGGGCTGCCTACGAGCAGTACTTC
CDR3: CASSLSGAAYEQYF

J: TRBJ1-1
size: -
V: TRBV24-1
length: 14
D: -
DNA: TGTGCCACCAGTGTCGGGGGGTTGAACACTGAAGCTTTCTTT
CDR3: CATSVGGLNTEAFF

J: TRBJ1-1
size: -
V: TRBV7-9
length: 14
D: -
DNA: TGTGCCAGCCTCCTCCAGGGGCTAAACACTGAAGCTTTCTTT
CDR3: CASLLQGLNTEAFF

J: TRBJ1-5
size: many
V: TRBV27
length: 13
D: -
DNA: TGTGCCAGCAGCCGGAACTGGGAGCAGCCCCAGCATTTT
CDR3: CASSRNWEQPQHF